Listed below are T cell receptor beta chains from one sample, sequenced in a study of response to subunit inactivated influenza vaccine. MiXCR, run by TCRdb on the RT-PCR reads, gives a single entry per CDR3 protein. The sample contains 450,000 to 600,000 distinct CDR3 sequences, approximately 7.2% of which appear only once. This material consisted of PBMCs from blood, taken approximately 25 months after vaccination. The receptors originated from a man between 45 and 75 years old who received an inactivated influenza vaccine. Each CDR3 is given with its conserved first and last residue. The D gene is left open where the match is weak. The listing skips clone size in some rows; elsewhere it reads once, few, many or a size class.

size | J | D | V | DNA | CDR3
few | TRBJ2-7 | TRBD1 | TRBV5-5 | TGTGCCAGCAGCTTGATAGGCAGGGGGACCTACGAGCAGTACTTC | CASSLIGRGTYEQYF
few | TRBJ1-5 | TRBD1 | TRBV20-1 | TGCAGTGCTAGAAAGGTCCGGGACAGGGCCGTTTGGGGCAATCAGCCCCAGCATTTT | CSARKVRDRAVWGNQPQHF
many | TRBJ2-6 | - | TRBV6-2/TRBV6-3 | TGTGCCAGCAGGGATACAACAGGGAGCTCTGGGGCCAACGTCCTGACTTTC | CASRDTTGSSGANVLTF
- | TRBJ2-3 | - | TRBV10-2 | TGCGCCAGTAGGACGGAAGCAGATACGCAGTATTTT | CASRTEADTQYF
many | TRBJ1-3 | - | TRBV14 | TGTGCCACCAACCTCTTGGGGCCGCATGGAAACACCATATATTTT | CATNLLGPHGNTIYF
few | TRBJ1-1 | - | TRBV7-9 | TGTGCCAGCAGCCCGGCCGGGACTGAAGCTTTCTTT | CASSPAGTEAFF
few | TRBJ2-7 | - | TRBV29-1 | TGCAGCGTTAAAGGCGGGAATAAGGGTGAGCAGTACTTC | CSVKGGNKGEQYF
many | TRBJ2-3 | - | TRBV7-8 | TGTGCCAGCAGCTTAAGGGCTCACCGCCGGGTGCAGTATTTT | CASSLRAHRRVQYF
many | TRBJ2-1 | - | TRBV6-1 | TGTGCCAGCCAGGGCAGGGAGATTTTGAATGAGCAGTTCTTC | CASQGREILNEQFF
few | TRBJ2-3 | - | TRBV5-4 | TGTGCCAGCAGCTTGGATGGGCACTTCACAGATACGCAGTATTTT | CASSLDGHFTDTQYF
- | TRBJ2-1 | - | TRBV20-1 | TGCAGTGCTAGTTCGGGTCCCCAGCAGTTCTTC | CSASSGPQQFF
many | TRBJ2-3 | TRBD1 | TRBV28 | TGTGCCAGCAGTCTCCACGGGACAGGGGGAGATACGCAGTATTTT | CASSLHGTGGDTQYF
many | TRBJ2-1 | TRBD1 | TRBV24-1 | TGTGCCACCCGCCCCGGACAGGGATTCTCCTACAATGAGCAGTTCTTC | CATRPGQGFSYNEQFF
few | TRBJ2-1 | TRBD2 | TRBV28 | TGTGCCAGGGGGGCGGGAGGCCCCTATGAGCAGTTCTTC | CARGAGGPYEQFF
many | TRBJ2-2 | - | TRBV7-9 | TGTGCCAGCAGCTTAGCGAGGAACACCGGGGAGCTGTTTTTT | CASSLARNTGELFF
many | TRBJ1-3 | TRBD1 | TRBV3-1 | TGTGCCAGCAGCCGAAAGGTTGGGACAGGGGCAGGAAACACCATATATTTT | CASSRKVGTGAGNTIYF
- | TRBJ2-2 | - | TRBV11-2 | TGTGCCAGCAGATACGCCGGGCGATCCACCGGGGAGCTGTTTTTT | CASRYAGRSTGELFF
- | TRBJ1-1 | - | TRBV7-2 | TGTGCCAGCAGTTTGCCATATGTCCTAACTGAAGCTTTCTTT | CASSLPYVLTEAFF
- | TRBJ2-1 | TRBD1 | TRBV20-1 | TGCAGTGCTCCCCCGAGGACAGGGAGCTCCTACAATGAGCAGTTCTTC | CSAPPRTGSSYNEQFF
- | TRBJ2-1 | - | TRBV11-3 | TGTGCCAGCAGCACTACAGCGTACAATGAGCAGTTCTTC | CASSTTAYNEQFF
- | TRBJ2-3 | TRBD1 | TRBV7-9 | TGTGCCAGCAGCTTAGGGACAGGGGACACAGATACGCAGTATTTT | CASSLGTGDTDTQYF
many | TRBJ2-2 | TRBD2 | TRBV20-1 | TGCAGTGCTAGACCGGGAGGGGGGTCCGGGGAGCTGTTTTTT | CSARPGGGSGELFF
many | TRBJ2-2 | - | TRBV29-1 | TGCAGCGTTACGACCGTCGGGCCCGGGGAGCTGTTTTTT | CSVTTVGPGELFF
- | TRBJ2-3 | - | TRBV19 | TGTGCCAGTAGTATGGGCTTGATAAGGGCAGATACGCAGTATTTT | CASSMGLIRADTQYF
few | TRBJ2-3 | - | TRBV5-4 | TGTGCCAGCAGCGCAGGGGTACAAGATACGCAGTATTTT | CASSAGVQDTQYF
many | TRBJ2-7 | - | TRBV11-1 | TGTGCCAGCAGCTACGAAACCCGGGACCTCTGGGCTATCCGGGGGTACGAGCAGTACTTC | CASSYETRDLWAIRGYEQYF
- | TRBJ2-1 | - | TRBV24-1 | TGTGCCACCAGTGATTTTGGCGCTAGAGACAACAATGAGCAGTTCTTC | CATSDFGARDNNEQFF
many | TRBJ2-3 | TRBD1 | TRBV5-1 | TGCGCCAGCGGAATGGGGACAGGGGGCCCCACAGATACGCAGTATTTT | CASGMGTGGPTDTQYF
few | TRBJ1-2 | - | TRBV4-3 | TGCGCCAGCAGCCAAGTTTGGCAGTTCTCCTATGGCTACACCTTC | CASSQVWQFSYGYTF
few | TRBJ1-1 | TRBD1 | TRBV29-1 | TGCAGCGCAACCCGACAGGGGGTGGGGAACACTGAAGCTTTCTTT | CSATRQGVGNTEAFF
many | TRBJ1-5 | - | TRBV5-5 | TGTGCCAGCAGCTTTTCCTCCCGTCTCAATCAGCCCCAGCATTTT | CASSFSSRLNQPQHF
- | TRBJ2-1 | TRBD2 | TRBV11-2 | TGTGCCAGCAACCATCGACTAGCGGGAATGACTAGTGAGCAGTTCTTC | CASNHRLAGMTSEQFF
- | TRBJ1-2 | TRBD1 | TRBV4-3 | TGCGCCAGCAGCCAAGAGTATACAGGGGGCTATGGCTACACCTTC | CASSQEYTGGYGYTF
few | TRBJ2-7 | - | TRBV6-1 | TGTGCCAGCAGGAACAGTTTAGCCTACGAGCAGTACTTC | CASRNSLAYEQYF
few | TRBJ1-5 | TRBD1 | TRBV4-2 | TGTGCCAGCAGCCAAGTACGTCAGGGGGATCAGCCCCAGCATTTT | CASSQVRQGDQPQHF
many | TRBJ1-1 | TRBD1 | TRBV12-3/TRBV12-4 | TGTGCCAGCAGTGGACAGGGGGCCAACACTGAAGCTTTCTTT | CASSGQGANTEAFF
few | TRBJ2-2 | TRBD1 | TRBV6-1 | TGTGCCAGCAGCGCTCCGGGACAGGGTAGCGGGGAGCTGTTTTTT | CASSAPGQGSGELFF
many | TRBJ2-3 | - | TRBV10-3 | TGTGCCATCAGGGATCCGGCGGGTACGCAGTATTTT | CAIRDPAGTQYF
- | TRBJ1-5 | - | TRBV6-2/TRBV6-3 | TGTGCCAGCAGTTACTCCCAGGGGCTCGGGGCGGGACAGCCCCAGCATTTT | CASSYSQGLGAGQPQHF
many | TRBJ2-2 | TRBD2 | TRBV27 | TGTGCCAGCAGTTCATCTAGCGGGGTGAACACCGGGGAGCTGTTTTTT | CASSSSSGVNTGELFF
- | TRBJ2-1 | - | TRBV6-1 | TGTGCCAGCAGTGAGACCGGGACAAACACCTACAATGAGCAGTTCTTC | CASSETGTNTYNEQFF
few | TRBJ2-3 | TRBD1 | TRBV12-3/TRBV12-4 | TGTGCCAGCAGTTCCAGGGGGCGGGATACGCAGTATTTT | CASSSRGRDTQYF
many | TRBJ1-2 | TRBD1 | TRBV15 | TGTGCCACCAGCCCACGCGGGGACAGCTTCTATGGCTACACCTTC | CATSPRGDSFYGYTF
few | TRBJ1-6 | - | TRBV20-1 | TGCAGTGCTAGAGATTATCCGTCACCCCTCCACTTT | CSARDYPSPLHF
few | TRBJ2-5 | - | TRBV10-3 | TGTGCCATCAGTGATCCTTTGGCCAGGGGTCCTCAAGAGACCCAGTACTTC | CAISDPLARGPQETQYF
many | TRBJ2-1 | TRBD2 | TRBV15 | TGTGCCACCAGCACAACTAGCGGGAGGGGTAGTGAGCAGTTCTTC | CATSTTSGRGSEQFF
few | TRBJ2-7 | TRBD1 | TRBV7-2 | TGTGCCAGCAGCTTAAGGACAGGGGGCCACGAGCAGTACTTC | CASSLRTGGHEQYF